The entry below gives a single T cell receptor beta chain sequence along with its context. Per germline, CDR1 SGHRS and CDR2 YFSETQ. Trimming removed 3 bases at V and 4 bases at J, with 19 bases between. The CDR3 consists of 16 residues. This sample stems from a study of control samples from healthy donors and cancer patients. Libraries were prepared by immunoSEQ multiplex PCR; TCRdb keeps only in-frame clonotypes and omits some of them. The sample lists about 45,000 clones, under 95% occurring once. The TCR comes from a woman between 35 and 50 years old with head and neck cancer. Input material: PBMCs. The J gene is TRBJ1-1, the V gene TRBV5-1; D is possibly TRBD1 (6 bases). The CDR3 region has the DNA TGCGCCAGCAGCTCCGGGACACTAGGCGAGAGCACTGAAGCTTTCTTT. Its translation: CASSSGTLGESTEAFF. The variable domain in full, completed from reference TRBV5-1 and TRBJ1-1, reads KAGVTQTPRYLIKTRGQQVTLSCSPISGHRSVSWYQQTPGQGLQFLFEYFSETQRNKGNFPGRFSGRQFSNSRSEMNVSTLELGDSALYLCASSSGTLGESTEAFFGQGTRLTVV.